This TCR beta chain was sequenced in a study of CD4 T cells in relation to SARS-CoV-2 and coronaviruses. Germline V gene data show CDR1 as SNHLY and CDR2 as FYNNEI. This CDR3 spans 13 amino acids. V dropped 8 bases and J dropped 2 bases, with 13 bases sitting between them. With regard to this clone: Its antigen is not known.

Before the COVID-19 pandemic, during about 2010-2018, CD4+ T cells were taken from unexposed donors. After approximately 10 days of culture, CD4+ T cells were isolated. The method was immunoSEQ multiplex PCR; TCRdb's version includes in-frame clones alone and lacks a portion of them. Of some 14,000 clones listed, roughly 80% are singletons. Sequencing input: CD4+ T cells from PBMCs, cultured in vitro. The sequence came from a human donor in good health. The gene calls are TRBV2 and TRBJ2-7; D might be TRBD2 (5 bases). In DNA form, the CDR3 reads TGTGCCAGCCACAGCGGCCCTACCTACGAGCAGTACTTC. It encodes CASHSGPTYEQYF.